The 3 T cell receptor beta chains given below trace back to one sample, sequenced in a study of T-cell reconstitution after alpha-beta-depleted transplantation in children. Researchers prepared the TCRbeta library using unique molecular identifiers, the study reports. TCRdb analysed the PCR reads with MiXCR anew, one entry per CDR3 protein. The top ten hold around 28% of the sample, which has approximately 430,000 distinct CDR3 sequences, about 17% seen once. Sequencing was performed on PBMCs, mostly from graft donor cells, taken 360 days after TCRalphabeta/CD19-depleted stem cell transplant. The receptors shown here come from a boy in the first two years of life who had a stem cell transplant for Wiskott-Aldrich syndrome, so the T cells may come from the graft donor.

The CDR3 spells CASSLGTSGEQYF. The DNA for the CDR3 is TGTGCCAGCAGCTTAGGGACTAGTGGGGAGCAGTACTTC. The V and J genes are TRBV7-2 and TRBJ2-7, with 7 bases lining up with TRBD2. Germline V gene data show CDR1 as SGHTA and CDR2 as FQGNSA. The V segment lost 1 base and the J segment 7 bases; nucleotides outside the gene matches: 4. The CDR3 loop spans 13 amino acids.

This clonotype was seen only a few times. The chain carries TRBV6-1 and TRBJ2-7; TRBD2 aligns across 11 bases. The CDR3 runs to 14 residues. J was trimmed by 5 bases and V by 6 bases; bases with no gene match: 6. Looked up from germline, CDR1 is MNHNS and CDR2 is SASEGT. The CDR3 nucleotides are TGTGCCAGCAGCCCGACTAGCGGGAATAACGAGCAGTACTTC. This gives the protein CASSPTSGNNEQYF.

This clonotype showed up just a few times. V usage is TRBV4-1 and J usage is TRBJ2-1; the match to TRBD1 covers 10 bases. CDR1 is MGHRA, CDR2 YSYEKL, per germline. J gave up 2 bases and V 2 bases, and 12 bases lay outside the gene matches. CDR3 length: 19 residues. The CDR3 region is CASSQSNGDRGDTYNEQFF. CDR3 nucleotide sequence: TGCGCCAGCAGCCAATCTAATGGGGACAGGGGAGACACCTACAATGAGCAGTTCTTC.